This T cell receptor (beta chain) was sequenced during a study of CXCR4 blockade with PD-1 therapy in pancreatic cancer. The CDR3 has 14 amino acids. Germline-derived CDR1 and CDR2 are LNHDA and SQIVND (reference sequence). Trimming removed 1 base from V and 5 bases from J, with 12 bases in between. Whole-study results and caveats: Clone frequency correlated with its number of distinct nucleotide rearrangements.

The data were produced by immunoSEQ multiplex PCR, yet TCRdb's version contains in-frame clones alone and is incomplete. The sample records some 5,000 clones, less than 70% being singletons. About this clone: Antigen specificity is unknown.

V usage is TRBV19 and J usage is TRBJ2-7; no firm D call. The sequenced material came from tumor tissue. This sequence originates from a human donor with pancreatic ductal adenocarcinoma. CDR3 sequence reads: CASSIVWDKNEQYF. As DNA, the CDR3 is TGTGCCAGTAGTATAGTTTGGGATAAAAACGAGCAGTACTTC.